The 22 T cell receptor beta chains below come from one sample, sequenced in a study of blood T cell repertoires in COVID-19. Produced via immunoSEQ multiplex PCR; TCRdb's table is partial and in-frame only. The sample has 400,000 to 450,000 clones, about 89% seen once. Specimen: peripheral blood. Receptor source: a middle-aged woman with COVID-19, enrolled during active disease.

The chain employs TRBV5-1 and TRBJ2-2, with 10 positions matching TRBD1. Germline-derived CDR1 and CDR2 are SGHRS and YFSETQ. V gave up 2 bases and J gave up 3 bases; unmatched junction bases: 7. This CDR3 spans 17 amino acids. The CDR3 nucleotides read TGCGCCAGCAGCTTCCTGAAGGGACAGGGGTACACCGGGGAGCTGTTTTTT. It codes for CASSFLKGQGYTGELFF.

The rearrangement links TRBV13 to TRBJ2-1; perhaps TRBD1 as D (6 bases). V was clipped by 7 bases and J by 8 bases, with 18 bases between them. Germline-derived CDR1 and CDR2 are PRHDT and FYEKMQ (reference sequence). The CDR3 sequence is 14 residues long. CDR3 in DNA: TGTGCCAGCAAAGACGGCAGGGGATTTTATGAGCAGTTCTTC. Residues: CASKDGRGFYEQFF.

This clone was counted a single time. CDR3 sequence: CASSFSQGVSYEQYF. The CDR3 DNA reads as TGTGCCAGCAGTTTTAGTCAGGGGGTCTCCTACGAGCAGTACTTC. This chain uses TRBV27 with TRBJ2-7, with TRBD1 matching over 7 bases. CDR1 is MNHEY, CDR2 SMNVEV, per germline (reference sequence). The CDR3 is made up of 15 amino acids. V dropped 3 bases and J dropped 0; count of bases not matched to a gene: 5.

The chain has TRBV9 and TRBJ1-2; no firm D call. CDR3 length: 13 amino acids. Germline loops: CDR1 SGDLS, CDR2 YYNGEE. The V and J ends lost 4 bases and 2 bases respectively, with 9 bases between them. The CDR3 DNA reads TGTGCCAGCAGCTCAGGTCCCAACTATGGCTACACCTTC. Protein: CASSSGPNYGYTF.

This clone was found a few times. The chain uses TRBV9 and TRBJ1-1; 10 bases agree with TRBD1. V trimming: 0 bases; J trimming: 6 bases; junction bases outside the gene matches: 5. CDR1 and CDR2 (germline): SGDLS, YYNGEE. This CDR3 region has 15 residues. CDR3 amino acids: CASSVVGTGVPEAFF. DNA of the CDR3: TGTGCCAGCAGCGTAGTTGGGACAGGGGTCCCTGAAGCTTTCTTT.

This sequence joins TRBV18 and TRBJ1-6; tentative D call: TRBD1 (6 bases). CDR1 and CDR2 from the germline V gene are KGHSH and LQKENI. Trimming stripped 3 bases from V and 11 bases from J, with 17 bases between. The CDR3 totals 15 residues. The DNA for the CDR3 is TGTGCCAGCTCACCTAACAGGGCTCGGGAAACACCCCTCCACTTT. As protein: CASSPNRARETPLHF.

The V call is TRBV18, the J call TRBJ1-5; 7 nucleotides line up with TRBD1. V lost 2 bases and J lost 3; bases outside the gene matches: 7. CDR1 and CDR2 from the germline V gene are KGHSH and LQKENI. The CDR3 is made up of 16 amino acids. CDR3 bases: TGTGCCAGCTCACCATACCAGGGGGAGCTCAATCAGCCCCAGCATTTT. It yields the protein CASSPYQGELNQPQHF.

The chain carries TRBV11-2 and TRBJ2-3; 12 nucleotides agree with TRBD1. V shed 6 bases and J 6 bases; nucleotides not matched to a gene: 7. In germline, CDR1 is SGHAT, CDR2 FQNNGV. The CDR3 runs to 15 residues. The CDR3 DNA is TGTGCCAGCAGTCTCGGGACAGGGGGCCGGGATACGCAGTATTTT. It specifies CASSLGTGGRDTQYF.

This clone was detected many times. The same CDR3 is also encoded by other DNA sequences in this sample. The chain joins TRBV27 to TRBJ1-5; 8 positions agree with TRBD1. Germline assignment: CDR1 MNHEY and CDR2 SMNVEV (reference sequence). The V and J ends lost 6 bases and 5 bases, in that order; junction bases with no gene match: 6. There are 14 residues in the CDR3. The CDR3 DNA follows: TGTGCCAGCAGGTCCGGGACAGGACATCAGCCCCAGCATTTT. Encoded protein: CASRSGTGHQPQHF.

V gene TRBV29-1 combines with J gene TRBJ1-1; D gene uncertain. This CDR3 contains 13 residues. V gave up 2 bases and J gave up 0 bases, with 7 bases separating them. Germline V CDR1 and CDR2: SQVTM, ANQGSEA. In DNA, the CDR3 is TGCAGCGTTGAACCGGTTATGAACACTGAAGCTTTCTTT. Its protein is CSVEPVMNTEAFF.

The chain has TRBV5-1 and TRBJ2-1, with 10 bases matching TRBD2. Germline CDR1 is SGHRS and CDR2 is YFSETQ. This CDR3 spans 14 amino acids. V lost 4 bases, J lost 9 bases, and 7 bases stayed unmatched. CDR3 loop: CASSTTSGVIEQFF. The CDR3 DNA is TGCGCCAGCAGCACTACTAGCGGGGTAATTGAGCAGTTCTTC.

The chain recombines TRBV4-2 with TRBJ1-1; TRBD1 aligns across 8 bases. This CDR3 has 15 residues. Per germline, CDR1 LGHNA and CDR2 YNFKEQ. The trim removed 1 base at V and 6 bases at J, leaving 7 bases unmatched. CDR3 coding DNA: TGTGCCAGCAGCCAAGTGGGGACAGGAGGTTCTGAAGCTTTCTTT. Its translation: CASSQVGTGGSEAFF.

The rearrangement joins TRBV28 to TRBJ1-1; D unresolved. The CDR3 runs 13 residues. CDR1 and CDR2 (germline): MDHEN, SYDVKM. V gave up 6 bases and J gave up 4 bases, with 12 bases separating them. In nucleotides, the CDR3 is TGTGCCAGCAGACCCCTGGAGGGCACTGAAGCTTTCTTT. Translating gives CASRPLEGTEAFF.

This chain uses TRBV10-3 with TRBJ1-1; D may be TRBD1 (6 bases). CDR1 and CDR2 from the germline V gene are ENHRY and SYGVKD. The CDR3 runs 11 residues. Trimming removed 6 bases from V and 12 bases from J, with 14 bases in between. The CDR3 loop reads CAIRSQGTTFF. The CDR3 nucleotides are TGTGCCATCAGATCACAGGGTACAACTTTCTTT.

The chain uses TRBV7-9 and TRBJ2-7; the match to TRBD1 covers 11 bases. The CDR3 is 14 amino acids. CDR1 is SEHNR, CDR2 FQNEAQ, per germline (reference sequence). With V trimmed by 5 bases and J by 6 bases, 6 bases remained unmatched. CDR3 bases: TGTGCCAGCAGCAGAGGACAGGGGGCGGCCGAGCAGTACTTC. Amino acids: CASSRGQGAAEQYF.

This clone was counted only a few times. The chain combines TRBV11-3 with TRBJ2-5, with a possible D match to TRBD2 (6 bases). The V gene lost 4 bases and the J gene lost 13 bases, with 16 bases spanning the gap. The CDR3 extends over 12 amino acids. From germline, CDR1 is SGHNT and CDR2 YENEEA. The chain's CDR3 is CASSSVGGNLYF. CDR3 in DNA: TGTGCCAGCAGCTCGGTAGGCGGGAACCTGTACTTC. Using reference TRBV11-3 and TRBJ2-5 for the parts outside the CDR3, the full variable domain is EAGVVQSPRYKIIEKKQPVAFWCNPISGHNTLYWYLQNLGQGPELLIRYENEEAVDDSQLPKDRFSAERLKGVDSTLKIQPAELGDSAVYLCASSSVGGNLYFGPGTRLLVL.

Worth noting for this clone: The sample has other DNA sequences that encode this CDR3 too. The chain is built from TRBV28 and TRBJ2-2, with 9 nucleotides matching TRBD1. The junction had 5 bases not matched to a gene; V was cut back by 3 bases and J by 6 bases. CDR1 and CDR2 from the germline V gene are MDHEN and SYDVKM. The CDR3 runs to 15 residues. CDR3: CASSLNRGRSGELFF. CDR3 in DNA: TGTGCCAGCAGTTTGAACAGGGGGCGTTCCGGGGAGCTGTTTTTT. Looking up the rest from reference TRBV28 and TRBJ2-2 gives the full variable domain: DVKVTQSSRYLVKRTGEKVFLECVQDMDHENMFWYRQDPGLGLRLIYFSYDVKMKEKGDIPEGYSVSREKKERFSLILESASTNQTSMYLCASSLNRGRSGELFFGEGSRLTVL.

V is TRBV28 and J is TRBJ2-7; maybe TRBD1 (6 bases). CDR3 length: 12 amino acids. The V gene's germline CDR1 is MDHEN and CDR2 SYDVKM. The V and J ends lost 6 bases and 5 bases respectively, with 11 bases between them. The CDR3 loop reads CASSPGQHEQYF. The CDR3 DNA is TGTGCCAGCAGCCCTGGACAGCACGAGCAGTACTTC.

The V gene is TRBV18, the J gene TRBJ1-1; D is possibly TRBD1 (5 bases). The CDR3 sequence is 16 residues long. Trimming removed 6 bases from V and 5 bases from J, with 22 bases in between. Per the germline V gene, CDR1 is KGHSH and CDR2 is LQKENI. CDR3 protein: CASSHDRAILGTEAFF. The CDR3 DNA is TGTGCCAGCTCGCACGACAGAGCCATCCTCGGGACTGAAGCTTTCTTT.

The V gene is TRBV9, the J gene TRBJ1-2, with 8 bases lining up with TRBD1. This CDR3 is 14 amino acids long. CDR1 and CDR2 from the germline V gene are SGDLS and YYNGEE. V was pared by 0 bases and J by 6 bases, with 4 bases of the junction left unmatched. The CDR3, as DNA: TGTGCCAGCAGCGTAGATCCAGGGGGCCATGGCTACACCTTC. The encoded protein is CASSVDPGGHGYTF.

The genes are TRBV27 and TRBJ1-2, with unresolved D. V was trimmed by 9 bases and J by 4 bases, leaving 24 bases between them. There are 16 residues in the CDR3. CDR1 is MNHEY and CDR2 is SMNVEV in the germline V gene (reference sequence). This chain's CDR3 is CASGPGEGWTTYGYTF. DNA of the CDR3: TGTGCCAGTGGGCCTGGGGAGGGTTGGACTACCTATGGCTACACCTTC.

The chain links TRBV3-1 (or the pseudogene TRBV3-2) to TRBJ1-3; D unclear. V dropped 1 base and J dropped 2 bases, with 9 bases sitting between them. The CDR3 totals 15 residues. Looked up from germline, CDR1 is LGHDT and CDR2 is YNNKEL (reference sequence). The CDR3: CASSQVDAPGNTIYF. The CDR3 DNA is TGTGCCAGCAGCCAAGTAGATGCCCCTGGAAACACCATATATTTT.